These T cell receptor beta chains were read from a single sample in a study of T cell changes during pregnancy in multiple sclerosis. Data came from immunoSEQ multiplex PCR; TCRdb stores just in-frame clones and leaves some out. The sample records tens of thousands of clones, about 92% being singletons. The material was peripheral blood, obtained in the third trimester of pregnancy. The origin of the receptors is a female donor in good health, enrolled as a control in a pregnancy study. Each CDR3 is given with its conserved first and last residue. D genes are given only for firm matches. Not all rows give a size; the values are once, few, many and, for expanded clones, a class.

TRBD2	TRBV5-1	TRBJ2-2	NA	TGCGCCAGCACTCGACTAGCGGGAGAGGGCGGGGAGCTGTTTTTT	CASTRLAGEGGELFF
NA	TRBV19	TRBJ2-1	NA	TGTGCCAGTAAGGGCGGGATCTCCTACAATGAGCAGTTCTTC	CASKGGISYNEQFF
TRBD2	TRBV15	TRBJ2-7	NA	TGTGCCACCAGCAGGGCCGAGGCGGGGGGCTACGAGCAGTACTTC	CATSRAEAGGYEQYF
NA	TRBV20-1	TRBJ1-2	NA	TGCAGTGGCGGGGCCGACTATGGCTACACCTTC	CSGGADYGYTF
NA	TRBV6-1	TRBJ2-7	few	TGTGCCAGCAGAACGGTCCTCTACGAGCAGTACTTC	CASRTVLYEQYF
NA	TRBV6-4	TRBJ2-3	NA	TGTGCCAGCAGTGGGAATAAGGGGCCGCAGTATTTT	CASSGNKGPQYF
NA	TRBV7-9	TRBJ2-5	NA	TGTGCCAGCAGCTTGGCCATACAAGAGACCCAGTACTTC	CASSLAIQETQYF
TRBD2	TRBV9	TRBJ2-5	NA	TGTGCCAGCAGCGCCCGACTAGCGGGCGAGGAGACCCAGTACTTC	CASSARLAGEETQYF
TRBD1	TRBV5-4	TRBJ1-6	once	TGTGCCAGCAGCTGGGACAGGACTGGTTCACCCCTCCACTTT	CASSWDRTGSPLHF
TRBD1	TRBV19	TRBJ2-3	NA	TGTGCCAGTTCCGGGCAGGGGGCGGTAGATACGCAGTATTTT	CASSGQGAVDTQYF
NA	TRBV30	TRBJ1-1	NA	TGTGCCTGGACGAGACTCCTGAACACTGAAGCTTTCTTT	CAWTRLLNTEAFF
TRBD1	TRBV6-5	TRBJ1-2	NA	TGTGCCAGCAGCAGGGGGCTATTGTATGGCTACACCTTC	CASSRGLLYGYTF
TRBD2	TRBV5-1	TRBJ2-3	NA	TGCGCCAGCAGCTTGGCTTTTCGAGCGGGAAGTGGGGATACGCAGTATTTT	CASSLAFRAGSGDTQYF
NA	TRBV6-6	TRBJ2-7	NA	TGTGCCAGCAGTTCGGACAGCTACGAGCAGTACTTC	CASSSDSYEQYF
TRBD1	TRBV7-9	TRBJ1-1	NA	TGTGCCAGCAGCTTAGAGGGACAGGGGCCTACGAACACTGAAGCTTTCTTT	CASSLEGQGPTNTEAFF
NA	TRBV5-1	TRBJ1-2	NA	TGCGCCAGCAGCTTGGACCCCGGAGGGGATGGCTACACCTTC	CASSLDPGGDGYTF
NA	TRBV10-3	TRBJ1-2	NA	TGTGCCATCAGTGGAGGACTGGGGACTGAAGGCTACACCTTC	CAISGGLGTEGYTF
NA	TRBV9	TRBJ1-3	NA	TGTGCCAGCAGCGTAGCTCCAGGAGGTAATGGAAACACCATATATTTT	CASSVAPGGNGNTIYF
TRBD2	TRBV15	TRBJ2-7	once	TGTGCCACCAGCAGTTTAGCGGGCCTCTCCTACGAGCAGTACTTC	CATSSLAGLSYEQYF
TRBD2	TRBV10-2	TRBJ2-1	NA	TGCGCCAGCAGTTCTACTAGCGGGGGGTACAATGAGCAGTTCTTC	CASSSTSGGYNEQFF
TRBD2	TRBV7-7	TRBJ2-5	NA	TGTGCCAGCAGCATCCGGGAGGGGGGACGAGAGACCCAGTACTTC	CASSIREGGRETQYF
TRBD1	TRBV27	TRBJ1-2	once	TGTGCCAGCAGTTTAATGAGGGGGCGCGATGGCTACACCTTC	CASSLMRGRDGYTF
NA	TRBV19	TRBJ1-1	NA	TGTGCCAGTAGCCCGGGACTCCCCATGAACACTGAAGCTTTCTTT	CASSPGLPMNTEAFF
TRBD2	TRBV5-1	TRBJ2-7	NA	TGCGCCAGCAGCTTGGGCGGAACTAGCGGGAACTACGAGCAGTACTTC	CASSLGGTSGNYEQYF
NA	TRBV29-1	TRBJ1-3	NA	TGCAGCGTTTCACGGGGAACCGGAAACACCATATATTTT	CSVSRGTGNTIYF
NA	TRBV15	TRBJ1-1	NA	TGTGCCACCAGCAGACAGGGGAACACTGAAGCTTTCTTT	CATSRQGNTEAFF
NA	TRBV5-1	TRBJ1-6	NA	TGCGCCAGCAGCTTGGGGGGGGAGTCGTACTATAATTCACCCCTCCACTTT	CASSLGGESYYNSPLHF
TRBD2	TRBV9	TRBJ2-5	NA	TGTGCCAGCAGCGCCCGGACGGGGGGGGAGACCCAGTACTTC	CASSARTGGETQYF
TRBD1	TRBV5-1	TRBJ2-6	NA	TGCGCCAGCAGCCCTTACAGGGGTTCAAGCTCTGGGGCCAACGTCCTGACTTTC	CASSPYRGSSSGANVLTF
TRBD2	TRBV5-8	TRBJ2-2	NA	TGTGCCAGCAGCTTGCCTGGGACTAGCGGGGACACCGGGGAGCTGTTTTTT	CASSLPGTSGDTGELFF